One sample yielded the 30 T cell receptor beta chains listed below, sequenced in a study of cytomegalovirus exposure and HLA in healthy donors. The PCR ran on 60 Vbeta and 13 Jbeta primers. The assay was immunoSEQ multiplex PCR, and TCRdb's table has in-frame clones only and misses some. The table lists 140,000 to 150,000 clones, around 79% of them singletons. The sample taken for sequencing was PBMCs. The receptor set was obtained from a male donor in good health and CMV-seronegative.

The V call is TRBV5-4, the J call TRBJ2-7; D is perhaps TRBD1 (6 bases). The length of the CDR3 is 14 residues. Trimming removed 4 bases at V and 0 bases at J, with 11 bases between. Germline V gene data show CDR1 as SGHNT and CDR2 as YYREEE (reference sequence). CDR3 bases: TGTGCCAGCAGCCCGGACAGCCTCTCCTACGAGCAGTACTTC. It translates to CASSPDSLSYEQYF.

The chain is built from TRBV9 and TRBJ2-7, with 7 bases matching TRBD2. The CDR3 is made up of 15 amino acids. The junction had 6 bases not matched to a gene; V was cut back by 0 bases and J by 3 bases. Germline assignment: CDR1 SGDLS and CDR2 YYNGEE. The DNA of the CDR3 is TGTGCCAGCAGCGTAGGGCAGGGAGGGGTCTACGAGCAGTACTTC. It encodes CASSVGQGGVYEQYF. The entire variable domain, with the rest obtained from reference TRBV9 and TRBJ2-7, is as follows: DSGVTQTPKHLITATGQRVTLRCSPRSGDLSVYWYQQSLDQGLQFLIQYYNGEERAKGNILERFSAQQFPDLHSELNLSSLELGDSALYFCASSVGQGGVYEQYFGPGTRLTVT.

The chain combines TRBV2 with TRBJ2-1; 8 nucleotides match TRBD1. CDR1 is SNHLY and CDR2 is FYNNEI in the germline V gene. Unmatched junction bases numbered 12, after V lost 3 bases and J lost 5 bases. This CDR3 has 17 residues. The DNA for the CDR3 is TGTGCCAGCAGTGATCTTTCCCGATGGACAGGGAACAATGAGCAGTTCTTC. It codes for CASSDLSRWTGNNEQFF.

V gene TRBV11-1 combines with J gene TRBJ1-2, with D unresolved. V lost 1 base and J 8 bases, leaving 8 bases between the germline ends. Germline loops: CDR1 SGHAT, CDR2 FQDESV (reference sequence). The CDR3 sequence is 12 residues long. The CDR3 coding sequence is TGTGCCAGCAGCTTAGGTGGCTCCGGCTACACCTTC. This gives the protein CASSLGGSGYTF.

The rearrangement uses TRBV5-5 and TRBJ2-4; maybe TRBD2 (6 bases). This CDR3 region has 13 residues. Germline values: CDR1 SGHKS, CDR2 YYEKEE (reference sequence). V lost 6 bases and J lost 8, with 15 bases in between. CDR3: CASNTGSLDIQYF. CDR3 nucleotide sequence: TGTGCCAGCAACACCGGGAGCCTGGACATTCAGTACTTC. Complete variable domain (other parts from reference TRBV5-5 and TRBJ2-4): DAGVTQSPTHLIKTRGQQVTLRCSPISGHKSVSWYQQVLGQGPQFIFQYYEKEERGRGNFPDRFSARQFPNYSSELNVNALLLGDSALYLCASNTGSLDIQYFGAGTRLSVL.

This clone has a handful of counts. A read error is likely, as this CDR3 ends without the conserved phenylalanine or tryptophan. The DNA is omitted, as the CDR3 cannot be located on it reliably, and the CDR3 follows TCRdb's listing. This chain joins TRBV5-6 and TRBJ2-7; the table's TRBD2 call for D was not verified on the DNA. Germline CDR1 and CDR2: SGHDT and YYEEEE. 13 amino acids form the CDR3, both terminal residues included. CDR3 amino acids: CASSLDPSGDKGR.

The chain has TRBV9 and TRBJ2-3; 9 bases are a match to TRBD1. Germline V gene lookup returns CDR1 SGDLS and CDR2 YYNGEE. The CDR3 is made up of 15 amino acids. V dropped 6 bases and J dropped 5; count of bases not matched to a gene: 10. The CDR3 sequence is CASTGTGSSEDTQYF. CDR3 nucleotides: TGTGCCAGCACCGGGACAGGGAGTTCCGAAGATACGCAGTATTTT.

This CDR3 is CASSRGVAKNIQYF. The CDR3 coding sequence is TGTGCCAGCAGCCGGGGGGTTGCCAAAAACATTCAGTACTTC. The gene calls are TRBV7-9 and TRBJ2-4, with 7 bases lining up with TRBD2. Trimming cost V 5 bases and J 1 base; bases outside gene matches: 2. CDR1 SEHNR and CDR2 FQNEAQ come from the germline V gene (reference sequence). The CDR3 runs 14 residues.

This chain connects TRBV9 to TRBJ2-4; D gene uncertain. V lost 4 bases and J lost 3, with 11 bases in between. Per germline, CDR1 SGDLS and CDR2 YYNGEE. This CDR3 has 14 residues. The CDR3 nucleotides read TGTGCCAGCAGCCCCGGAGTACACAAAAACATTCAGTACTTC. Its protein is CASSPGVHKNIQYF.

The V and J genes are TRBV6-5 and TRBJ2-7; 8 bases are shared with TRBD1. Per the germline V gene, CDR1 is MNHEY and CDR2 is SVGAGI. The trim removed 7 bases at V and 6 bases at J, leaving 8 bases unmatched. The CDR3 extends over 13 amino acids. The CDR3 protein is CASTRQGNGEQYF. The DNA of the CDR3 is TGTGCCAGCACAAGACAGGGGAATGGCGAGCAGTACTTC.

This sequence joins TRBV7-9 and TRBJ1-1, with 7 nucleotides matching TRBD1. Germline V gene data show CDR1 as SEHNR and CDR2 as FQNEAQ (reference sequence). This CDR3 region has 13 residues. V gave up 5 bases and J gave up 4 bases; unmatched junction bases: 4. The DNA for the CDR3 is TGTGCCAGCAGCCGACAGGGTGGCACTGAAGCTTTCTTT. It translates to CASSRQGGTEAFF.

CDR3 DNA sequence: TGCGCCAGCAGCTTGGCCCAGGGCCCAATCTACGAGCAGTACTTC. Translating gives CASSLAQGPIYEQYF. The J gene is TRBJ2-7, the V gene TRBV5-1, with TRBD1 as a possible D gene (5 bases). The CDR3 loop spans 15 amino acids. The ends were cut back, 0 bases at V and 3 bases at J, with 13 bases in the middle. Germline-derived CDR1 and CDR2 are SGHRS and YFSETQ. The complete variable domain, with remaining parts taken from reference TRBV5-1 and TRBJ2-7, reads KAGVTQTPRYLIKTRGQQVTLSCSPISGHRSVSWYQQTPGQGLQFLFEYFSETQRNKGNFPGRFSGRQFSNSRSEMNVSTLELGDSALYLCASSLAQGPIYEQYFGPGTRLTVT.

The chain links TRBV27 to TRBJ2-1; 8 bases align to TRBD1. The CDR3 consists of 15 residues. V shed 6 bases and J 1 base; nucleotides not matched to a gene: 5. CDR1 and CDR2 (germline): MNHEY, SMNVEV (reference sequence). The DNA for the CDR3 is TGTGCCAGCAGGGTCAGGGGGCTGTCCTACAATGAGCAGTTCTTC. Protein sequence: CASRVRGLSYNEQFF.

The chain combines TRBV4-2 with TRBJ2-7; TRBD2 matches at 8 bases. Germline loops: CDR1 LGHNA, CDR2 YNFKEQ. This CDR3 has 15 amino acids. Unmatched junction bases numbered 4, after V lost 0 bases and J lost 3 bases. CDR3: CASSQESSGSYEQYF. For the CDR3, the DNA is TGTGCCAGCAGCCAAGAATCCAGCGGGAGCTACGAGCAGTACTTC.

There are a few counts of this clone. The chain joins TRBV5-5 to TRBJ1-2; no clear D. Germline V gene data show CDR1 as SGHKS and CDR2 as YYEKEE (reference sequence). V was cut by 5 bases and J by 0 bases, with 14 bases left in between. The CDR3 is 15 amino acids. The CDR3 bases are TGTGCCAGCAGATCCCGTTCAGGAACTAACTATGGCTACACCTTC. This sequence encodes CASRSRSGTNYGYTF. Drawing the rest from reference TRBV5-5 and TRBJ1-2, the complete variable domain is DAGVTQSPTHLIKTRGQQVTLRCSPISGHKSVSWYQQVLGQGPQFIFQYYEKEERGRGNFPDRFSARQFPNYSSELNVNALLLGDSALYLCASRSRSGTNYGYTFGSGTRLTVV.

V gene TRBV5-1 combines with J gene TRBJ1-5; D possibly corresponds to TRBD1 (5 bases). The CDR3 runs to 16 residues. Trimming took 4 bases from V and 4 from J, leaving 18 bases between them. Germline assignment: CDR1 SGHRS and CDR2 YFSETQ. The CDR3 reads CASSPGHAASNQPQHF. As DNA, the CDR3 is TGCGCCAGCAGCCCAGGACACGCAGCCTCTAATCAGCCCCAGCATTTT.

This clone was seen a single time. The V and J genes are TRBV7-2 and TRBJ2-5; D may be TRBD1 (6 bases). The closer fit of TRBJ2-7 to the DNA end suggests the J call may be wrong. Germline loops: CDR1 SGHTA, CDR2 FQGNSA. The CDR3 totals 14 residues. The DNA of the CDR3 is TGTGCCAGCAGCTTAGGGGACACCCCCTACGAGCAGTACTTC. It is translated as CASSLGDTPYEQYF.

The genes are TRBV5-4 and TRBJ2-3; 8 positions agree with TRBD2. CDR1 and CDR2 from the germline V gene are SGHNT and YYREEE (reference sequence). Trimming removed 5 bases from V and 2 bases from J; junction bases left unmatched: 16. The CDR3 has 18 residues. This CDR3 is CASSRGGKAGATTDTQYF. CDR3 in DNA: TGTGCCAGCAGTCGGGGGGGGAAAGCGGGGGCGACCACAGATACGCAGTATTTT.

The rearrangement joins TRBV5-5 to TRBJ1-5; a possible D gene is TRBD1 (6 bases). The CDR3 contains 16 residues. V lost 4 bases and J 0 bases, leaving 14 bases between the germline ends. Germline V CDR1 and CDR2: SGHKS, YYEKEE (reference sequence). The CDR3 DNA is TGTGCCAGCAGCGTCGAACAGGGACCTAGCAATCAGCCCCAGCATTTT. Its protein is CASSVEQGPSNQPQHF.

The chain employs TRBV9 and TRBJ2-3, with D maybe TRBD2 (5 bases). This CDR3 is built from 15 residues. Germline lookup yields CDR1 SGDLS and CDR2 YYNGEE. V gave up 4 bases and J gave up 2 bases, with 14 bases separating them. This CDR3 reads CASSYGLINTDTQYF. As DNA, the CDR3 is TGTGCCAGCAGCTACGGACTTATAAACACAGATACGCAGTATTTT.

The chain has TRBV7-3 and TRBJ2-1; D possibly corresponds to TRBD1 (6 bases). Germline CDR1 SGHTA, CDR2 FQGTGA. V was trimmed by 5 bases and J by 5 bases, leaving 16 bases between them. The CDR3 sequence is 15 residues long. The CDR3 DNA is TGTGCCAGCAGCCTAGGGACCGAGGGGGACAATGAGCAGTTCTTC. Translation gives CASSLGTEGDNEQFF.

The table lists this clone with a few counts. V is TRBV6-5 and J is TRBJ1-1; D call uncertain. CDR1 and CDR2 from the germline V gene are MNHEY and SVGAGI. The V and J ends lost 2 bases and 1 base respectively, with 8 bases between them. The CDR3 is 14 residues long. The CDR3: CASSYHDSNTEAFF. The CDR3 nucleotides read TGTGCCAGCAGTTACCATGACTCGAACACTGAAGCTTTCTTT.

The rearrangement joins TRBV7-3 to TRBJ1-1, with D unclear. The CDR3 is 13 amino acids. V lost 1 base and J lost 7, with 10 bases in between. Germline V gene lookup returns CDR1 SGHTA and CDR2 FQGTGA. The CDR3 here is CASSLREGVEAFF. The CDR3 nucleotides read TGTGCCAGCAGCTTAAGGGAGGGTGTTGAAGCTTTCTTT.

The rearrangement joins TRBV11-2 to TRBJ1-1; D remains ambiguous. This CDR3 is built from 13 residues. Trimming shortened V by 3 bases and J by 7 bases, and 12 bases separated the two germline ends. Per the germline V gene, CDR1 is SGHAT and CDR2 is FQNNGV. The DNA for the CDR3 is TGTGCCAGCAGCTTCGGTCCCGCGGGTGAAGCTTTCTTT. It specifies CASSFGPAGEAFF. The whole variable domain, filled in from reference TRBV11-2 and TRBJ1-1, reads EAGVAQSPRYKIIEKRQSVAFWCNPISGHATLYWYQQILGQGPKLLIQFQNNGVVDDSQLPKDRFSAERLKGVDSTLKIQPAKLEDSAVYLCASSFGPAGEAFFGQGTRLTVV.

Regarding this clone: Other DNA sequences of this sample code for an identical CDR3. The rearrangement joins TRBV18 to TRBJ1-1; D is undetermined. V lost 0 bases and J 5 bases, leaving 7 bases between the germline ends. Germline V lookup: CDR1 KGHSH, CDR2 LQKENI. The CDR3 extends over 13 amino acids. The CDR3 sequence: CASSPPSVTEAFF. As DNA, the CDR3 is TGTGCCAGCTCACCACCGAGCGTGACTGAAGCTTTCTTT.

The chain has TRBV29-1 and TRBJ2-1, with 14 bases matching TRBD2. V gave up 7 bases and J gave up 10 bases; unmatched junction bases: 6. The germline CDR1 and CDR2 sequences are SQVTM and ANQGSEA. The CDR3 length is 13 residues. CDR3 residues: CSAGLAGVSEQFF. The CDR3 region has the DNA TGCAGCGCGGGACTAGCGGGAGTATCCGAGCAGTTCTTC.

This clone appeared a few times. The V and J genes are TRBV19 and TRBJ2-5; 9 nucleotides line up with TRBD1. With V trimmed by 1 base and J by 11 bases, 11 bases remained unmatched. Germline CDR1 is LNHDA and CDR2 is SQIVND (reference sequence). CDR3 length: 15 residues. The DNA for the CDR3 is TGTGCCAGTAGTATAGCGGGACAGGGAAGGCCCCCGCAGTACTTC. Translating it yields CASSIAGQGRPPQYF.

V usage is TRBV2 and J usage is TRBJ1-6, with D maybe TRBD1 (6 bases). Trimming stripped 5 bases from V and 12 bases from J, with 11 bases between. CDR3 size: 12 residues. The V gene's germline CDR1 is SNHLY and CDR2 FYNNEI. CDR3 nucleotide sequence: TGTGCCAGCAGTCCGGACAGAGGACCCCTCCACTTT. Protein product: CASSPDRGPLHF.

J is TRBJ2-7 and V is TRBV18; 8 positions match TRBD1. The J segment lost 6 bases and the V segment lost 3 bases, leaving 7 bases of the junction unmatched. CDR3 length: 14 residues. Germline CDR1 and CDR2: KGHSH and LQKENI. The CDR3 loop reads CASSPQGASFEQYF. Written as DNA, the CDR3 is TGTGCCAGCTCACCGCAGGGGGCCTCGTTCGAGCAGTACTTC.

This clone was detected once. The gene calls are TRBV5-5 and TRBJ1-5; D is possibly TRBD1 (6 bases). This CDR3 spans 16 amino acids. The germline V gene encodes CDR1 SGHKS and CDR2 YYEKEE (reference sequence). Between the trimmed V and J ends, which lost 2 bases and 4 bases, there was a span of 16 bases. CDR3 DNA: TGTGCCAGCAGCTTAGGATTCGGGACAAATAATCAGCCCCAGCATTTT. Its protein is CASSLGFGTNNQPQHF.